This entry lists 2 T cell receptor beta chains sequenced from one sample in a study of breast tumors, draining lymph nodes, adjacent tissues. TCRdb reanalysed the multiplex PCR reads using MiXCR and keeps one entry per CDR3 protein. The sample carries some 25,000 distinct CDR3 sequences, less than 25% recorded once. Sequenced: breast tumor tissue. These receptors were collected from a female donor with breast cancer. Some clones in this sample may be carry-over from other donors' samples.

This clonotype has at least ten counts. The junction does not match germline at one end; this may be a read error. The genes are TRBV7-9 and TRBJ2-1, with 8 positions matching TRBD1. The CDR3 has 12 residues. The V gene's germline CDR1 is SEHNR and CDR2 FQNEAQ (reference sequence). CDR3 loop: CASSWGQVEFGF. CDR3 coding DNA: TGTGCCAGCAGCTGGGGACAGGTTGAATTCGGGTTC. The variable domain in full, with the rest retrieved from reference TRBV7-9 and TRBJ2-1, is DTGVSQNPRHKITKRGQNVTFRCDPISEHNRLYWYRQTLGQGPEFLTYFQNEAQLEKSRLLSDRFSAERPKGSFSTLEIQRTEQGDSAMYLCASSWGQVEFGFGPGTRLTVL.

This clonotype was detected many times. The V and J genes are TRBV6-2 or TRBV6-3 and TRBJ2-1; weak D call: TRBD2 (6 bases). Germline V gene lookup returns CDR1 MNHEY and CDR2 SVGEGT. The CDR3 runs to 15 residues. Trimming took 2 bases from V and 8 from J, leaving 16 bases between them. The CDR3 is CASSYPGRLVDEQFF. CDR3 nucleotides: TGTGCCAGCAGTTACCCGGGGAGGCTAGTAGATGAGCAGTTCTTC.